This T cell receptor (beta chain) was found in a study of Ad26.COV2.S vaccination and SARS-CoV-2 variants (dated by TCRdb to the early 2020s). Regarding the research as a whole: Vaccine-arm donors were drawn from COV1001, a multicentre, randomized, double-blind, placebo-controlled phase I-IIa trial of Ad26.COV2.S in healthy adults. Ad26.COV2.S was administered intramuscularly at 5 x 10^10 or 1 x 10^11 viral particles, either as a single shot or as two shots given 56 days apart. TCRbeta repertoire sequencing served as the tool for gauging how specific and how broad the SARS-CoV-2-reactive T cell receptors were following Ad26.COV2.S vaccination. A total of about 30 samples were included in the TCR-sequenced set, comprising around 19 Ad26.COV2.S vaccine recipients, 5 placebo recipients and 8 SARS-CoV-2 convalescent individuals. Participants in the trial were split at random into five groups of five each, receiving low-dose or high-dose Ad26.COV2.S once or twice, or else placebo on both occasions. Throughout the experiments and outcome assessment, investigators stayed blinded to trial group allocation. Study-wide conclusions, independent of this receptor: According to the authors, total T cell responses may have been underestimated by the TCR breadth and depth analyses. Substantial breadth of spike-specific CD8+ and CD4+ T cell responses was reported after vaccination. Comparable non-spike TCR breadth was observed between vaccine and placebo recipients, consistent with only spike being contained in the vaccine. The study was not powered for comparison of responses between vaccine doses or regimens. Higher spike-specific TCR breadth was observed in Ad26.COV2.S recipients than in placebo recipients (P = 0.0014).

Read against the paper, the sample's treatment or condition label means: around 19 received Ad26.COV2.S at low or high dose, single or two shots; a few received placebo; per-sample allocation not given. For vaccine and placebo recipients, repertoires were sequenced using samples collected on day 63 after the first injection. In Cohort 1b, about two dozen adults aged 18-55 years were enrolled at a single site in Boston, USA, between 29 July and 7 August 2020. As a vaccine, Ad26.COV2.S was a replication-incompetent adenovirus type 26 vector that expressed a prefusion-stabilized SARS-CoV-2 spike protein derived from the original Wuhan strain. Remarks on this clone: The specificity of this receptor is unknown. No base qualities exist here, and no much larger clone lies one base off it.

The CDR3 spans 16 residues, from the cysteine through the phenylalanine. Only the CDR3 portion is preserved as DNA: 48 bases, with reading frame beginning at the first base. In the germline V gene, CDR1 corresponds to SGHRS and CDR2 to YFSETQ. Trimming takes 4 bases off V and 2 bases off J; junction bases not matched to a gene: 11. The immunoSEQ Assay was used to sequence TCRbeta CDR3 regions. After extraction, genomic DNA underwent amplification by bias-controlled multiplex PCR, followed by high-throughput sequencing. In the paper's pipeline: Collapsing and filtering of sequences were performed to quantify the absolute abundance of each unique TCRbeta CDR3 region. T cell fraction was estimated by normalizing TCRbeta template counts to usable DNA, which was measured by amplifying reference genes present in all nucleated cells. Repertoire TCRs were annotated as SARS-CoV-2-specific by exact matching of V gene, CDR3 amino acid sequence and J gene to a known reactive TCR set. The reference SARS-CoV-2 TCR set came from MIRA and was filtered for enrichment in COVID-19-positive ImmuneCODE repertoires, removing public or cross-reactive TCRs. Using the MIRA antigens, annotated TCRs were further analysed by specific ORF or by position within an ORF. Breadth was defined as the number of annotated unique rearrangements divided by the total number of unique productive rearrangements, and depth was defined as the summed frequency of the annotated unique rearrangements. TCR breadth was compared between groups using two-sided Wilcoxon rank-sum tests. TCRdb mirrors the immuneACCESS table, restricted to in-frame sequences. Some clones are absent from its copies; in checked studies, under half trace to an unresolved V gene, and the reason for the others is unknown. V and J calls and clone size are copied from that table; D and trimming were computed from the DNA. Present in this sample are more than 300,000 clones, roughly 90% of which were seen just once. The ten largest account for about 10% of the sample.

The source is a person between 18 and 59 years old who received the Ad26.COV2.S COVID-19 vaccine or a placebo. The sequenced sample was peripheral blood, obtained in a trial of Ad26.COV2.S vaccine versus placebo. Recombination joined TRBV5-1 with TRBJ2-5; 7 bases in the middle match TRBD2. The CDR3 in this case is CASSPAQRGIQETQYF. The nucleotide sequence reads as follows: TGCGCCAGCAGCCCGGCCCAGCGGGGTATTCAAGAGACCCAGTACTTC.